This entry is about one T cell receptor (beta chain). Its antigen is still unknown. An end of the junction does not agree with germline; a read error may underlie this. The CDR3 is made up of 14 amino acids. From germline, CDR1 is SGHTA and CDR2 FQGNSA. Primers included in the PCR were 60 Vbeta and 13 Jbeta primers. This table comes from immunoSEQ multiplex PCR, and its TCRdb copy is limited to in-frame clones, with some not included. The sample records approximately 200,000 clones, roughly 85% being singletons. The data were obtained in a study of cytomegalovirus exposure and HLA in healthy donors. Overall study findings and caveats: Association of a missense DCLRE1C variant with TCR beta V- and J-gene trimming was reported in a later analysis. Most TCR beta V segments were productive about 87% or about 30% of the time in an earlier analysis.

Sample: PBMCs. This TCR was sampled from a man between 18 and 29 years old in good health and CMV-seronegative. The chain carries TRBV7-2 and TRBJ2-2, with TRBD2 identical over 9 bases. As DNA, the CDR3 is TGTGCCAGCAGCTTAACTTCCCCTAGCGGGAACCCCATTTTT. This sequence encodes CASSLTSPSGNPIF.